This T cell receptor (beta chain) is drawn from a study of T-cell reconstitution after alpha-beta-depleted transplantation in children. TCRbeta library construction was performed incorporating unique molecular identifiers. TCRdb re-called the PCR reads with MiXCR, one entry per CDR3 protein. Of approximately 490,000 distinct CDR3 sequences listed, roughly a tenth were seen once; the top ten hold 2%. Study results and limitations: T cells produced anew were the main source of T-cell counts and diversity one year after transplant.

This clonotype was observed at least ten times. No antigen is known for it. V lost 2 bases, J lost 6 bases, and 11 bases lay in between. The CDR3 consists of 13 residues. The germline CDR1 and CDR2 sequences are SQVTM and ANQGSEA. The chain joins TRBV29-1 to TRBJ2-1; D perhaps matches TRBD2 (6 bases). The sequence derives from a child aged 2 to 15 with inherited bone marrow failure, due to receive a stem cell transplant. Sample: PBMCs, taken before TCRalphabeta/CD19-depleted stem cell transplant. The CDR3 region has the DNA TGCAGCGTTGAAAAGCTTAGCGGCAATGAGCAGTTCTTC. Translated, it gives CSVEKLSGNEQFF.